This entry describes one TCR beta chain. As yet, its antigen is unknown. The data were obtained in a study of shared clonotypes between healthy human individuals. Whole-study findings and limits: Naive CD4 clonotypes were shared across a handful of donors at about 5%.

An even split of each subset's genomic DNA across several immunoSEQ plates was performed. TCRdb's table, derived via immunoSEQ multiplex PCR, lists solely in-frame clones and lacks some. Of more than 1,200,000 clones in the sample, just under 99% were seen once. The CDR3 has 15 amino acids. From germline, CDR1 is SGHDT and CDR2 YYEEEE. The ends were cut back, 6 bases at V and 8 bases at J, with 21 bases in the middle. The chain couples TRBV5-6 to TRBJ2-1, with D tentatively TRBD2 (6 bases). The specimen was naive CD4+ T cells sorted from blood. This sample's subset: CD45RA+ positively selected. This sequence was found in a young man in good health. CDR3 sequence: CASTLNGGRDDEQFF. The CDR3 DNA reads as TGTGCCAGCACCCTAAACGGAGGGCGGGACGATGAGCAGTTCTTC.